This TCR beta chain was profiled in a study of control samples from healthy donors and cancer patients (dated by TCRdb to the early 2020s). The library relied on the immunoSEQ multiplex PCR assay. This is the immuneACCESS table as TCRdb keeps it, with only in-frame sequences that have V and J called. A part of the clones is gone; compared with another copy, unresolved V genes explain less than half, and the rest is unexplained. The sample table shows nearly 55,000 clones, and approximately 95% are seen once. The ten largest clonotypes hold 1.5% to 2% of the sample. This clone showed up just once. Its antigen remains unidentified. No clone much larger than this one lies a single base away; base qualities are absent. The sequence derives from a woman aged 30 to 39 in good health. Material for sequencing was blood.

The CDR3: CASSYLANEQFF. The DNA sequence reads TGTGCCAGCAGTTACCTAGCCAATGAGCAGTTCTTC. Recombination connected TRBV6-7 to TRBJ2-1; the best D guess is TRBD2, with 5 bases matching. TRBV6-7 is flagged as an ORF with uncertain function. Measured from the cysteine to the phenylalanine, the CDR3 is 12 residues long. Here the CDR3 DNA is all that survives: 36 bases in frame from base 1. V is cut by 2 bases and J by 6 bases, and the space between the germline ends is 5 bases.